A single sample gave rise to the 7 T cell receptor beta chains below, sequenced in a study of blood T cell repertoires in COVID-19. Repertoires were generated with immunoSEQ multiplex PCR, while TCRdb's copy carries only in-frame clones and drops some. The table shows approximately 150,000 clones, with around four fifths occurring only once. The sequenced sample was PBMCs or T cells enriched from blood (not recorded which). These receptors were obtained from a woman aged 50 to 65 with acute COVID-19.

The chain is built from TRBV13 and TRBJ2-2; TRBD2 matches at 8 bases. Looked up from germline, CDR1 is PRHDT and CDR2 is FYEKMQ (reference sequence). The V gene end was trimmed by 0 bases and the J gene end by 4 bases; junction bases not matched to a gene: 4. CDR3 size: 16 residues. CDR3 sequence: CASSLGAGDFTGELFF. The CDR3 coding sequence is TGTGCCAGCAGCTTAGGAGCGGGGGACTTCACCGGGGAGCTGTTTTTT.

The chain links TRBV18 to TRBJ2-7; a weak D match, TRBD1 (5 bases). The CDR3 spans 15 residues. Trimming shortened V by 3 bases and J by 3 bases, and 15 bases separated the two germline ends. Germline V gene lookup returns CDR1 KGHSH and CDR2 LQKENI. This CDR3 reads CASSPISGNDYEQYF. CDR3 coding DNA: TGTGCCAGCTCACCTATTTCAGGGAACGACTACGAGCAGTACTTC.

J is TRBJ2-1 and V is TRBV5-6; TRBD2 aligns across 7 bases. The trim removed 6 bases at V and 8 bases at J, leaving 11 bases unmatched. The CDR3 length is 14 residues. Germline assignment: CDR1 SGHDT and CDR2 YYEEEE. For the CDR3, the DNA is TGTGCCAGCAACCTCGGGATAGCGGGCTATGAGCAGTTCTTC. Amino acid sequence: CASNLGIAGYEQFF.

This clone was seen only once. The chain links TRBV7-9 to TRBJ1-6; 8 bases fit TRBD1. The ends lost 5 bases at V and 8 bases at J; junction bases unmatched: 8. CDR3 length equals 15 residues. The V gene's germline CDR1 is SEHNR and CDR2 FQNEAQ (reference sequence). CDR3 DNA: TGTGCCAGCAGCCGTAGGACAGGGCAGGATTCACCCCTCCACTTT. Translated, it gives CASSRRTGQDSPLHF. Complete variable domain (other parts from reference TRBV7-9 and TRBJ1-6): DTGVSQNPRHKITKRGQNVTFRCDPISEHNRLYWYRQTLGQGPEFLTYFQNEAQLEKSRLLSDRFSAERPKGSFSTLEIQRTEQGDSAMYLCASSRRTGQDSPLHFGNGTRLTVT.

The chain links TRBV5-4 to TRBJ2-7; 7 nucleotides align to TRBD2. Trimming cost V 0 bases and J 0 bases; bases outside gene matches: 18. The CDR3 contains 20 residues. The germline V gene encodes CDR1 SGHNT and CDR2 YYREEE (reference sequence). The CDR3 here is CASSLDQPGHARENSYEQYF. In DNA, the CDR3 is TGTGCCAGCAGCTTGGACCAACCGGGCCACGCGCGGGAGAACTCCTACGAGCAGTACTTC.

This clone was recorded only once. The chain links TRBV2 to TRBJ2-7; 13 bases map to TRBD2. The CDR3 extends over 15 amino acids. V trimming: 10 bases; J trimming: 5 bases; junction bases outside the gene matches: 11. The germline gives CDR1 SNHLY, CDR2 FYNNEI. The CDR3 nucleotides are TGTGCCACCCAGTCCGGGACTAGCGGGAACCACGAGCAGTACTTC. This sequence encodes CATQSGTSGNHEQYF.

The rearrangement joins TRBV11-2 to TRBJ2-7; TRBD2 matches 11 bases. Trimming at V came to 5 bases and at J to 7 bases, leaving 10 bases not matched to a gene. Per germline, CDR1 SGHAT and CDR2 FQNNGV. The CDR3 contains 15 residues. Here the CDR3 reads CASSLVAGGPWEQYF. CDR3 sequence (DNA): TGTGCCAGCAGCCTCGTAGCGGGAGGGCCCTGGGAGCAGTACTTC. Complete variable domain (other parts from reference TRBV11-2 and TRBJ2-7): EAGVAQSPRYKIIEKRQSVAFWCNPISGHATLYWYQQILGQGPKLLIQFQNNGVVDDSQLPKDRFSAERLKGVDSTLKIQPAKLEDSAVYLCASSLVAGGPWEQYFGPGTRLTVT.